The present entry profiles one T cell receptor beta chain with its context. This record belongs to a study of T cells in Graves' hyperthyroidism and ophthalmopathy. The study left out patients who had uncontrolled infection, other autoimmune disease, pregnancy or lactation. Amplification of TCR beta CDR3 regions was performed using RNA transcripts as template. A first-round RT-PCR of the TCR CDR3 used the HTBI primer set. TCRdb called the multiplex PCR reads again in MiXCR, with one record for every CDR3 protein. In the table there are 480,000 or so distinct CDR3 sequences, 40% to 55% of which are singletons. The origin of this receptor is an adult woman with Graves' disease, either hyperthyroidism or ophthalmopathy (not recorded which). The sequenced material came from peripheral blood or thyroid tissue (not recorded which).

As DNA, the CDR3 is TGTGCCAGCAGCCATACCCGGGACACTTCCGGGGACGATGGCTACACCTTC. Translating it yields CASSHTRDTSGDDGYTF. The chain is built from TRBV7-9 and TRBJ1-2; weak D call: TRBD1 (6 bases). V was trimmed by 5 bases and J by 6 bases, leaving 25 bases between them. Germline V gene data show CDR1 as SEHNR and CDR2 as FQNEAQ (reference sequence). CDR3 length: 17 amino acids. Full variable domain (rest looked up from reference TRBV7-9 and TRBJ1-2): DTGVSQNPRHKITKRGQNVTFRCDPISEHNRLYWYRQTLGQGPEFLTYFQNEAQLEKSRLLSDRFSAERPKGSFSTLEIQRTEQGDSAMYLCASSHTRDTSGDDGYTFGSGTRLTVV.